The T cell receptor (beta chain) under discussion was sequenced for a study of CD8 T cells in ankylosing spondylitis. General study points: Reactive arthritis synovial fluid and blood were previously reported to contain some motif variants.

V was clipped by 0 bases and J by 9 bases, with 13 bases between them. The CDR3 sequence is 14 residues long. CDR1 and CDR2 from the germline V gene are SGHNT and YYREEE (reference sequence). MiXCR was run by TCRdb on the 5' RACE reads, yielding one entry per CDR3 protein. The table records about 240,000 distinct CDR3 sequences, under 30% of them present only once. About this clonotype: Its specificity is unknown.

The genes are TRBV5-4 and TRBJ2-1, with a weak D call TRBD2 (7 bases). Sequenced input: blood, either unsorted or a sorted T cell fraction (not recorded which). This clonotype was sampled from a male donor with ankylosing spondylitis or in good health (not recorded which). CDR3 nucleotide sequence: TGTGCCAGCAGCTTGGGGATCGGGGGGCGTGAGCAGTTCTTC. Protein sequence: CASSLGIGGREQFF.